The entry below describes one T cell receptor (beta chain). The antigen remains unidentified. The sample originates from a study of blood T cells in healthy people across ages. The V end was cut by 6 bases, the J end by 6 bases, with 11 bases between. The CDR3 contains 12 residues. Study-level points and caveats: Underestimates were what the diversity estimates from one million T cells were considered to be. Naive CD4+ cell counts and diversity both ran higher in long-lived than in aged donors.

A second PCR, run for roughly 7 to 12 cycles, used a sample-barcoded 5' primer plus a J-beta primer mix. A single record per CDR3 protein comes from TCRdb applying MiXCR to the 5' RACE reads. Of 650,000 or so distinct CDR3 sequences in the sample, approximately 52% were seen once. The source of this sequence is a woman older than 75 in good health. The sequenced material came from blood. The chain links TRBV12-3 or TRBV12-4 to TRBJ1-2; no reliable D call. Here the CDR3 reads CASSPVRDGYTF. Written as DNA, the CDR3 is TGTGCCAGCAGCCCCGTGCGGGATGGCTACACCTTC.